This T cell receptor beta chain was sequenced for a study of blood T cell repertoires in COVID-19 (dated by TCRdb to the early 2020s). About the study as a whole: Collaborator samples came from the United States, Italy and Spain and covered acute and convalescent phases of COVID-19. The material from the prospective study consisted of cDNA or gDNA derived from T cells, B-cell-depleted T cells, or PBMCs. Deeply sampled blood TCRbeta repertoires from subjects exposed to, actively infected with, or recovered from COVID-19 were included in the dataset. The repertoires were released in a freely available public database intended as a resource for research on the immune response to SARS-CoV-2. The samples were drawn from the first 160 participants of the ongoing ImmuneRACE study and from 1,200 or so subjects provided by 6 global collaborators. A de-identified subject ID, COVID-19 status, age in years and sex were almost always included in the sample metadata. Where available, HLA class I and class II types were taken from metadata supplied by the sample provider and were not determined by assay-based typing. The study at large found these results: The quantity of clinical and demographic metadata differed by source and by participant and was supplied without curation.

Points on this clone: The antigen it binds to is not known. Base qualities are not at hand, and no much larger clone is one base apart.

TCRbeta CDR3 regions were amplified from genomic DNA by means of the immunoSEQ Assay, a bias-controlled multiplex PCR. As for the original processing: The number of nucleated cells in each sample was estimated by amplification of reference gene primers within the assay. Sequence reads were collapsed and filtered to measure the absolute abundance of every unique TCRbeta CDR3 rearrangement. Productive Simpson clonality was computed per sample as the square root of Simpson's diversity index over productive rearrangements. TCRdb took this table from immuneACCESS and kept in-frame rearrangements with V and J called. Such tables lack part of the clones; where checked against another copy, unresolved V genes explain under half of the gap, and the rest is unexplained. The V and J calls and clone size come from that table; D and trimming were worked out from the DNA. For this sample the table gives approximately 310,000 clones, of which about nine tenths were detected only once. The top ten clonotypes cover 1% of the sample.

The CDR3 numbers 13 residues from cysteine through phenylalanine. Only the CDR3 DNA stays, 39 bases, in frame from base 1. In the germline V gene (reference sequence), CDR1 corresponds to SGHKS and CDR2 to YYEKEE. V and J are truncated by 5 bases and 2 bases respectively, leaving an intervening sequence of 7 bases. The collaborating institutions used their own protocols to collect whole blood in K2EDTA tubes. For TCRbeta analysis, collaborator samples were shipped as frozen whole blood, as isolated PBMCs, or as DNA extracted from either sample type. Sample: peripheral blood. This sequence was found in a man in his fifties or sixties with active or convalescent COVID-19. This chain is built from TRBV5-5 and TRBJ2-2; no confident D gene assignment can be made. The DNA reads as follows: TGTGCCAGCAGTCGCGGAAACACCGGGGAGCTGTTTTTT. This translates into CASSRGNTGELFF.